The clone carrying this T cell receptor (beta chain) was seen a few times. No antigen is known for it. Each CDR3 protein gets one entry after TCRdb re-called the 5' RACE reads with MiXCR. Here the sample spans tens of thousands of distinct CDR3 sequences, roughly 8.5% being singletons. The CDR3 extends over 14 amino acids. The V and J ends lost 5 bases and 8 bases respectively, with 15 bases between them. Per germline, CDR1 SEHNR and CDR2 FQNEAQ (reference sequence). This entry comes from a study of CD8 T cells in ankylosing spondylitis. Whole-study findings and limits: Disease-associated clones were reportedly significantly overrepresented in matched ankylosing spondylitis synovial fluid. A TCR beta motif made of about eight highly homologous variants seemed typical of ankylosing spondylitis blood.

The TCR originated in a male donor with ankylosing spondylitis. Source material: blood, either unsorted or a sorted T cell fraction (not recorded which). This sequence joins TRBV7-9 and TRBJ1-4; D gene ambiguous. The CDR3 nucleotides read TGTGCCAGCAGCCCCAGCAATAGCAGGGAAAAACTGTTTTTT. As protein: CASSPSNSREKLFF.